These 30 T cell receptor beta chains originate from one sample sequenced in a study of STAT5B mutations in CD4+ large granular lymphocyte leukemia. Produced via immunoSEQ multiplex PCR; TCRdb's table is partial and in-frame only. The table includes 30,000 to 40,000 clones, approximately 88% detected once. What was sequenced was CD4+ T cells from blood buffy coats. Receptor source: a human donor in good health.

V usage is TRBV5-1 and J usage is TRBJ1-1; TRBD1 is a possible D gene (5 bases). With 9 bases removed from V and 3 bases from J, the gap between germline ends came to 9 bases. The CDR3 has 11 amino acids. Germline assignment: CDR1 SGHRS and CDR2 YFSETQ. CDR3 coding DNA: TGCGCCACCCGGGGGGACACTGAAGCTTTCTTT. Protein product: CATRGDTEAFF.

The rearrangement links TRBV5-5 to TRBJ1-2; perhaps TRBD1 as D (6 bases). The germline CDR1 and CDR2 sequences are SGHKS and YYEKEE (reference sequence). V shed 4 bases and J shed 0 bases, with 7 bases lying between them. The CDR3 is 13 amino acids. The CDR3 DNA reads TGTGCCAGCAGCCCAGGGGCTAACTATGGCTACACCTTC. Its translation is CASSPGANYGYTF.

About this clone: One end of the junction is discordant with germline, which a read error may explain. The chain carries TRBV2 and TRBJ1-1, with D hard to call. Germline CDR1 SNHLY, CDR2 FYNNEI. The length of the CDR3 is 11 residues. The CDR3 reads CASGEYTEAFF. The CDR3, as DNA: TGTGCCAGCGGTGAGTACACTGAAGCTTTCTTT.

The chain combines TRBV10-1 with TRBJ2-5; possible D gene TRBD1, 5 bases. CDR1 is WNHNN, CDR2 SYGVQD, per germline (reference sequence). V dropped 5 bases and J dropped 2 bases, with 12 bases sitting between them. This CDR3 comprises 14 residues. The CDR3, as DNA: TGCGCCAGCAGTCGAGACAGAGGTCAAGAGACCCAGTACTTC. Residues: CASSRDRGQETQYF.

The chain joins TRBV11-2 to TRBJ1-2, with D maybe TRBD1 (5 bases). Per the germline V gene, CDR1 is SGHAT and CDR2 is FQNNGV. The V end was cut by 1 base, the J end by 7 bases, with 10 bases between. The CDR3 runs 13 residues. CDR3 residues: CASSLAGVGGYTF. The CDR3 DNA is TGTGCCAGCAGCTTAGCGGGGGTAGGTGGCTACACCTTC.

The chain recombines TRBV10-3 with TRBJ1-2; TRBD1 agrees at 8 bases. The CDR3 contains 16 residues. V dropped 4 bases and J dropped 7; count of bases not matched to a gene: 14. CDR1 ENHRY and CDR2 SYGVKD come from the germline V gene. The CDR3, as DNA: TGTGCCATCAGTGGGAGCCAGGGGGCCCCGAGGGGTGGCTACACCTTC. This gives the protein CAISGSQGAPRGGYTF.

The CDR3 is CASSLGMNSPLHF. As DNA, the CDR3 is TGTGCCAGCAGCTTAGGCATGAATTCACCCCTCCACTTT. The V and J genes are TRBV7-2 and TRBJ1-6, with D unclear. This CDR3 spans 13 amino acids. The V gene's germline CDR1 is SGHTA and CDR2 FQGNSA. Trimming removed 1 base from V and 7 bases from J, with 5 bases in between.

The V gene is TRBV14, the J gene TRBJ2-7; a weak D match, TRBD2 (6 bases). V lost 0 bases, J lost 2 bases, and 14 bases lay in between. The CDR3 covers 16 residues. Germline CDR1 is SGHDN and CDR2 is FVKESK. This CDR3 reads CASSQDFLRGPYEQYF. The CDR3 bases are TGTGCCAGCAGCCAAGATTTTTTGCGGGGCCCCTACGAGCAGTACTTC.

The rearrangement uses TRBV7-9 and TRBJ2-3; possible D gene TRBD2, 6 bases. Trimming stripped 2 bases from V and 5 bases from J, with 17 bases between. The CDR3 spans 16 residues. CDR1 and CDR2 (germline): SEHNR, FQNEAQ (reference sequence). The CDR3 DNA reads TGTGCCAGCAGCTTACGGGGCGCGGGGAGCGGAGATACGCAGTATTTT. Protein sequence: CASSLRGAGSGDTQYF.

The chain recombines TRBV19 with TRBJ1-5; D is ambiguous. The germline CDR1 and CDR2 sequences are LNHDA and SQIVND (reference sequence). The V end lost 4 bases, the J end lost 4 bases, and 8 bases lay between the germline ends. The CDR3 sequence is 13 residues long. CDR3 in amino acids: CASSSSRNQPQHF. The CDR3 DNA follows: TGTGCCAGTAGTAGTTCCCGTAATCAGCCCCAGCATTTT.

This clone was observed a single time. The CDR3 DNA is TGCGCCAGCAGCCAAGACCCGAGGGGGCGCGGGGAGACCCAGTACTTC. Its translation is CASSQDPRGRGETQYF. The rearrangement joins TRBV4-3 to TRBJ2-5; 7 positions match TRBD1. The V segment lost 0 bases and the J segment 5 bases; nucleotides outside the gene matches: 9. CDR1 is LGHNA and CDR2 is YSLEER in the germline V gene. This CDR3 region has 16 residues.

This chain's CDR3 is CASSSLGQGQPQHF. As DNA, the CDR3 is TGTGCCAGCAGTTCACTAGGACAGGGTCAGCCCCAGCATTTT. The chain combines TRBV27 with TRBJ1-5, with 8 bases that match TRBD1. CDR1 is MNHEY and CDR2 is SMNVEV in the germline V gene (reference sequence). Unmatched junction bases numbered 5, after V lost 4 bases and J lost 6 bases. The CDR3 consists of 14 residues.

J is TRBJ1-3 and V is TRBV18; no clear D gene. V lost 3 bases and J lost 0, with 15 bases in between. The CDR3 runs to 17 residues. Germline V gives CDR1 KGHSH, CDR2 LQKENI. The CDR3 sequence: CASSPLSIWSSGNTIYF. CDR3 in DNA: TGTGCCAGCTCACCCCTGTCCATATGGAGCTCTGGAAACACCATATATTTT.

The J gene is TRBJ1-2, the V gene TRBV21-1. TRBV21-1 is a pseudogene. CDR3 length equals 17 residues. In DNA, the CDR3 is TGTGCCAGCAGCCCCTACCCTTACATAGATCGGTCCTATGGCTACACCTTC. It is translated as CASSPYPYIDRSYGYTF.

The chain is built from TRBV29-1 and TRBJ1-2; D is possibly TRBD1 (6 bases). CDR1 and CDR2 (germline): SQVTM, ANQGSEA. The CDR3 length is 15 residues. With 6 bases removed from V and 2 bases from J, the gap between germline ends came to 19 bases. The CDR3 DNA sequence: TGCAGCGTGGACCGAATTACAGGGAGGAACTATGGCTACACCTTC. This translates into CSVDRITGRNYGYTF.

The chain is built from TRBV2 and TRBJ2-2; D tentatively reads TRBD1 or TRBD2 (5 bases each). The CDR3 runs to 21 residues. Germline assignment: CDR1 SNHLY and CDR2 FYNNEI. V lost 5 bases to trimming and J lost 1 base, with 29 bases between them. The chain's CDR3 is CASSPSLSRQQRERNTGELFF. DNA of the CDR3: TGTGCCAGCAGTCCTTCACTTTCTAGACAGCAAAGGGAGCGGAACACCGGGGAGCTGTTTTTT.

The V and J genes are TRBV7-6 and TRBJ2-1; D possibly corresponds to TRBD2 (6 bases). This CDR3 region has 15 residues. The germline gives CDR1 SGHVS, CDR2 FNYEAQ. Trimming took 2 bases from V and 8 from J, leaving 16 bases between them. CDR3 region: CASSLTSPLIDEQFF. The CDR3 DNA reads as TGTGCCAGCAGCTTAACTAGCCCCCTTATCGATGAGCAGTTCTTC.

The J gene is TRBJ1-2, the V gene TRBV7-2; D remains unclear. This CDR3 has 13 amino acids. Trimming stripped 5 bases from V and 5 bases from J, with 12 bases between. The germline V gene has CDR1 SGHTA and CDR2 FQGNSA. CDR3: CASSPPLWYGYTF. The CDR3 coding sequence is TGTGCCAGCAGCCCGCCGCTATGGTATGGCTACACCTTC.

This sequence joins TRBV2 and TRBJ2-6; D remains ambiguous. This CDR3 is built from 14 residues. Germline CDR1 SNHLY, CDR2 FYNNEI. V lost 9 bases to trimming and J lost 4 bases, with 13 bases between them. CDR3 region: CASCWDTGANVLTF. The DNA of the CDR3 is TGTGCCAGTTGCTGGGATACCGGGGCCAACGTCCTGACTTTC. The whole variable domain, remainder taken from reference TRBV2 and TRBJ2-6, is EPEVTQTPSHQVTQMGQEVILRCVPISNHLYFYWYRQILGQKVEFLVSFYNNEISEKSEIFDDQFSVERPDGSNFTLKIRSTKLEDSAMYFCASCWDTGANVLTFGAGSRLTVL.

The V and J genes are TRBV11-2 and TRBJ2-1, with TRBD1 as a possible D gene (6 bases). The CDR3 runs to 15 residues. The V end was cut by 5 bases, the J end by 1 base, with 12 bases between. CDR1 SGHAT and CDR2 FQNNGV come from the germline V gene. CDR3 sequence (DNA): TGTGCCAGCAGCGAAGGGCAGGGGTCCTACAATGAGCAGTTCTTC. Translating it yields CASSEGQGSYNEQFF.

This clone appeared once. The gene calls are TRBV12-5 and TRBJ1-3; perhaps TRBD1 as D (5 bases). This CDR3 is 18 amino acids long. Trimming pared 0 bases from V and 3 bases from J, leaving 18 bases between. Germline V gives CDR1 LGHNT, CDR2 FRNRAP. The CDR3 protein is CASGLVGTPTFFGNTIYF. CDR3 DNA sequence: TGTGCTAGTGGTTTGGTCGGGACTCCTACCTTTTTTGGAAACACCATATATTTT.

This clone was detected a few times. The chain couples TRBV19 to TRBJ2-2; D not resolved. The CDR3 contains 13 residues. The V gene's germline CDR1 is LNHDA and CDR2 SQIVND (reference sequence). V lost 8 bases, J lost 0 bases, and 7 bases lay in between. CDR3 in amino acids: CASVYPNTGELFF. CDR3 bases: TGTGCCAGTGTATACCCGAACACCGGGGAGCTGTTTTTT.

The chain joins TRBV27 to TRBJ2-3; tentative D call: TRBD2 (6 bases). This CDR3 region has 16 residues. Germline-derived CDR1 and CDR2 are MNHEY and SMNVEV (reference sequence). Trimming stripped 5 bases from V and 3 bases from J, with 18 bases between. The CDR3 reads CASSTLARGFTDTQYF. CDR3 nucleotides: TGTGCCAGCAGTACACTAGCCCGAGGATTTACAGATACGCAGTATTTT.

V and J are TRBV19 and TRBJ2-5; D gene uncertain. The germline CDR1 and CDR2 sequences are LNHDA and SQIVND (reference sequence). The CDR3 extends over 15 amino acids. V was clipped by 5 bases and J by 4 bases, with 17 bases between them. The CDR3 nucleotides are TGTGCCAGTAGTCTTAAATCTAGGCCGGTAGAGACCCAGTACTTC. As protein: CASSLKSRPVETQYF.

The chain carries TRBV5-4 and TRBJ1-4; D might be TRBD1 (6 bases). CDR1 SGHNT and CDR2 YYREEE come from the germline V gene (reference sequence). V lost 6 bases to trimming and J lost 11 bases, with 23 bases between them. This CDR3 comprises 15 residues. CDR3 DNA sequence: TGTGCCAGCACCTCACTAGGGGGTAGCCTCGGGAAACTGTTTTTT. This codes for CASTSLGGSLGKLFF.

The chain is built from TRBV5-3 and TRBJ1-2; TRBD1 is a possible D gene (5 bases). TRBV5-3 is sorted into the ORF group, with uncertain function. The CDR3 totals 16 residues. Trimming stripped 4 bases from V and 5 bases from J, with 21 bases between. CDR3 amino acids: CARSQIRDPLYYGYTF. The CDR3 DNA is TGTGCCAGAAGCCAGATCCGGGACCCTCTTTATTATGGCTACACCTTC.

The chain employs TRBV18 and TRBJ1-1; 7 bases match TRBD1. The CDR3 totals 15 residues. V shed 3 bases, J shed 3 bases, and the junction held 7 bases outside the gene matches. Germline V gene data show CDR1 as KGHSH and CDR2 as LQKENI. CDR3 sequence (DNA): TGTGCCAGCTCACCGACAGGGCTGGGGGACACTGAAGCTTTCTTT. Amino acids: CASSPTGLGDTEAFF.

The chain carries TRBV9 and TRBJ2-7; D could derive from TRBD1 or TRBD2 (5 bases each). Per germline, CDR1 SGDLS and CDR2 YYNGEE. This CDR3 comprises 17 residues. Trimming removed 0 bases at V and 3 bases at J, with 19 bases between. CDR3 sequence: CASSVAPARDGHYEQYF. The CDR3 region has the DNA TGTGCCAGCAGCGTAGCCCCCGCCCGGGACGGGCACTACGAGCAGTACTTC.

The chain carries TRBV7-9 and TRBJ2-1; D possibly corresponds to TRBD2 (5 bases). The CDR3 has 16 residues. Germline V gene lookup returns CDR1 SEHNR and CDR2 FQNEAQ (reference sequence). V lost 5 bases and J lost 4, with 18 bases in between. The DNA for the CDR3 is TGTGCCAGCAGCCTACCCGGAGTAGCGTTTTACAATGAGCAGTTCTTC. This codes for CASSLPGVAFYNEQFF.

The rearrangement uses TRBV5-1 and TRBJ2-1, with TRBD2 matching over 8 bases. V lost 4 bases, J lost 5 bases, and 8 bases stayed unmatched. Germline V gene data show CDR1 as SGHRS and CDR2 as YFSETQ. This CDR3 is built from 15 residues. The CDR3 sequence is CASSPAERGNNEQFF. The CDR3 DNA is TGCGCCAGCAGCCCCGCCGAGCGGGGGAACAATGAGCAGTTCTTC.